This T cell receptor (beta chain) was observed in a study of T cells in Graves' hyperthyroidism and ophthalmopathy. Points from the study as a whole: Stable hyperthyroidism was told apart from ophthalmopathy by a model built on 13 V-J features.

TCR beta CDR3 regions were amplified from RNA transcripts. The TCR CDR3 first-round RT-PCR relied on the HTBI primer set. One entry per CDR3 protein results from TCRdb running MiXCR on the multiplex PCR reads. The sample has about 280,000 distinct CDR3 sequences, 25% seen once. J was trimmed by 9 bases and V by 3 bases; bases with no gene match: 13. This CDR3 is 17 amino acids long. In this sample, this clonotype turned up many times. Its antigen remains unknown. The TCR was taken from a man in his forties or fifties with Graves' hyperthyroidism that later progressed to Graves' ophthalmopathy. Material for sequencing was blood. This sequence joins TRBV12-3 or TRBV12-4 and TRBJ2-2, with 10 bases lining up with TRBD2. The CDR3 DNA follows: TGTGCCAGCAGTTTTCGGGCTAGCGGGAGACGGTTCCGGGAGCTGTTTTTT. Encoded protein: CASSFRASGRRFRELFF.